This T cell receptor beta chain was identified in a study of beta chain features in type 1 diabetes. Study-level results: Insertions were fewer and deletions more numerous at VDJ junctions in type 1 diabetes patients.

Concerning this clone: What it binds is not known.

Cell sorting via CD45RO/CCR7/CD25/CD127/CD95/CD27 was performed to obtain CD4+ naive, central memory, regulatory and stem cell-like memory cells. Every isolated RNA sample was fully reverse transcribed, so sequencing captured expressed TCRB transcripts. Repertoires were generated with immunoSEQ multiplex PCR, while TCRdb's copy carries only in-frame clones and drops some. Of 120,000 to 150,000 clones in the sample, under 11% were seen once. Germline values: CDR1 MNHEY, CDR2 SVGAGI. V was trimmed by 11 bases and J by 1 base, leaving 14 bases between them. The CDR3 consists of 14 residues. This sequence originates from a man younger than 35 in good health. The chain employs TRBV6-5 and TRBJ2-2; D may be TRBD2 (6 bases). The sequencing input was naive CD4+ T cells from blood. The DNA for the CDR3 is TGTGCCCGGGGGAGACTGGTGAACACCGGGGAGCTGTTTTTT. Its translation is CARGRLVNTGELFF.